The TCR beta chain under discussion was sequenced for a study of vaccination effects on CD4 cells after COVID-19. As regards this clone: What it binds is not known.

Prior to sequencing, the ViraFEST assay stimulated PBMC with viral peptide pools, which expanded the antigen-specific CD4+ T cells. Following 10 days of culture, CD4+ T cells were isolated. The study found no prior SARS-CoV-2 infection in the vaccine recipients, who tested negative for nucleocapsid antibodies. Half of the medium was exchanged for IL-2 medium on both days 3 and 7. Data came from immunoSEQ multiplex PCR; TCRdb stores just in-frame clones and leaves some out. The repertoire has tens of thousands of clones, less than 80% of them found once; the top ten carry approximately 30%. The germline V gene encodes CDR1 MNHEY and CDR2 SMNVEV (reference sequence). Trimming stripped 6 bases from V and 2 bases from J, with 14 bases between. This CDR3 comprises 15 residues. Regarding the study as a whole: Clones of infection and vaccine origin contracted markedly late after vaccination.

This receptor was identified in a human donor who received a COVID-19 vaccine. This rearrangement joins TRBV27 to TRBJ1-5; D gene ambiguous. The material sequenced was CD4+ T cells from PBMCs cultured with HCoV-OC43 spike peptides, taken before COVID-19 vaccination. The subset: HCoV-OC43 spike overlapping peptide pool stimulation. The CDR3 DNA is TGTGCCAGCAGGCAGAGCTCCCTGGGCAATCAGCCCCAGCATTTT. Amino acids: CASRQSSLGNQPQHF.